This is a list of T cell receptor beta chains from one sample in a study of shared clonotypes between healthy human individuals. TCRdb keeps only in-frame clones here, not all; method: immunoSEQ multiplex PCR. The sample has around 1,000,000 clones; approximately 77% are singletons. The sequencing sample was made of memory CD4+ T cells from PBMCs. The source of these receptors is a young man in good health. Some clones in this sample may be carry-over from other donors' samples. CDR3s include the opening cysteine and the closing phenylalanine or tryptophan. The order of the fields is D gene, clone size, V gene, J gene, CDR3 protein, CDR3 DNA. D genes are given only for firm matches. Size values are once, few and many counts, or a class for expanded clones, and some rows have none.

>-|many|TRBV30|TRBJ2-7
CAWSRYPFSYEQYF
TGTGCCTGGAGTCGGTACCCCTTCTCCTACGAGCAGTACTTC
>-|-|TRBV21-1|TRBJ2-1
CASSMEDGNCSYNEQFF
TGTGCCAGCAGCATGGAAGACGGGAACTGCTCCTACAATGAGCAGTTCTTC
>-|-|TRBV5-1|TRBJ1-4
CASSWTPGGLEKLFF
TGCGCCAGCAGCTGGACCCCCGGGGGTCTGGAAAAACTGTTTTTT
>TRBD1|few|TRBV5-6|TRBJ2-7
CASSWTGRTYEQYF
TGTGCCAGCAGCTGGACAGGGCGCACCTACGAGCAGTACTTC
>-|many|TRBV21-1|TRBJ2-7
CASSIGGPYEQYF
TGTGCCAGCAGCATCGGGGGGCCCTACGAGCAGTACTTC
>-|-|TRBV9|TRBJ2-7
CASSVGGHAAYEQYF
TGTGCCAGCAGCGTAGGGGGACACGCTGCCTACGAGCAGTACTTC
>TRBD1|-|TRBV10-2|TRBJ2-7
CASRGTGRNYEQYF
TGCGCCAGCAGAGGGACAGGCCGAAACTACGAGCAGTACTTC
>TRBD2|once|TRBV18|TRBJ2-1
CASSPYTGLDHNEQFF
TGTGCCAGCTCACCATATACGGGACTAGACCACAATGAGCAGTTCTTC
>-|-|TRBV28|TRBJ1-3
CASSTTGNSGNTIYF
TGTGCCAGCAGCACCACAGGGAACTCTGGAAACACCATATATTTT
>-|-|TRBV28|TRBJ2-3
CASSLGQDTDTQYF
TGTGCCAGCAGTTTGGGGCAGGACACAGATACGCAGTATTTT
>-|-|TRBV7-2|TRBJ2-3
CASSLAQATLDTQYF
TGTGCCAGCAGCTTAGCGCAGGCTACTTTGGATACGCAGTATTTT
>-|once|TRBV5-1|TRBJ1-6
CASSTGTVQSSYNSPLHF
TGCGCCAGCAGCACAGGGACCGTTCAGAGCTCCTATAATTCACCCCTCCACTTT
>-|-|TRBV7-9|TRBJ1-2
CASSFRREANYGYTF
TGTGCCAGCAGCTTCCGCAGGGAAGCTAACTATGGCTACACCTTC
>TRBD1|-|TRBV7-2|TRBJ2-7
CASSIKVPTGGASYEQYF
TGTGCCAGCAGTATAAAAGTGCCGACAGGGGGCGCCTCCTACGAGCAGTACTTC
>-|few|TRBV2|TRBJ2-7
CASAVGVSYEQYF
TGTGCCAGCGCCGTGGGGGTCTCCTACGAGCAGTACTTC
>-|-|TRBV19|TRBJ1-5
CASSPGRPPNQPQHF
TGTGCCAGTAGTCCTGGACGGCCTCCCAATCAGCCCCAGCATTTT